Presented here are 30 T cell receptor beta chains from one specimen sequenced in a study of beta chain features in type 1 diabetes. Expressed TCRB transcripts were sequenced, since all the RNA that had been isolated was reverse transcribed. Clones were read by immunoSEQ multiplex PCR, and TCRdb kept only the in-frame ones, dropping some. Here the sample spans 850,000 to 900,000 clones, roughly a sixth being singletons. The sequencing input was naive CD4+ T cells from blood. Receptor source: a woman between 18 and 29 years old in good health.

This chain uses TRBV25-1 with TRBJ2-7; the D gene is possibly TRBD2 (5 bases). The CDR3 covers 14 residues. Trimming took 5 bases from V and 0 from J, leaving 11 bases between them. In germline, CDR1 is MGHDK, CDR2 SYGVNS. This chain's CDR3 is CASSSGLASYEQYF. As DNA, the CDR3 is TGTGCCAGCAGTAGCGGTCTTGCCTCCTACGAGCAGTACTTC.

This clone was counted only a few times. The chain combines TRBV5-1 with TRBJ1-4; TRBD1 is a possible D gene (6 bases). Trimming took 4 bases from V and 5 from J, leaving 15 bases between them. This CDR3 is built from 15 residues. Germline CDR1 reads SGHRS; CDR2 reads YFSETQ. Written as DNA, the CDR3 is TGCGCCAGCAGCCCTGGGACAACACCCAATGAAAAACTGTTTTTT. This gives the protein CASSPGTTPNEKLFF.

This chain links TRBV20-1 with TRBJ2-5; 8 nucleotides line up with TRBD2. With 4 bases clipped from V and 7 bases from J, the junction kept 2 bases outside the gene matches. CDR3 length equals 11 residues. In germline, CDR1 is DFQATT, CDR2 SNEGSKA (reference sequence). The CDR3 nucleotides read TGCAGTGCTACCGGGAGGGGGACCCAGTACTTC. Amino acids: CSATGRGTQYF.

The chain has TRBV4-3 and TRBJ2-7; 9 bases align to TRBD1. This CDR3 is built from 16 residues. The trim removed 0 bases at V and 5 bases at J, leaving 8 bases unmatched. Germline V lookup: CDR1 LGHNA, CDR2 YSLEER. For the CDR3, the DNA is TGCGCCAGCAGCCAAGATTTAAGGGACAGGGAGAACGAGCAGTACTTC. It is translated as CASSQDLRDRENEQYF.

In nucleotides, the CDR3 is TGTGCCAGCAGTCCCTTCGCCTACTCCCAGAGGGGCTACACCTTC. Residues: CASSPFAYSQRGYTF. The chain couples TRBV28 to TRBJ1-2; no definite D call. The CDR3 is 15 amino acids. Deletions cut 5 bases from V and 8 bases from J, with 21 bases between. Germline assignment: CDR1 MDHEN and CDR2 SYDVKM.

This chain uses TRBV7-2 with TRBJ2-5; TRBD1 is a possible D gene (6 bases). V shed 1 base and J shed 5 bases, with 14 bases lying between them. The CDR3 totals 15 residues. Germline V gene data show CDR1 as SGHTA and CDR2 as FQGNSA. CDR3 loop: CASSLVTGGRETQYF. CDR3 nucleotides: TGTGCCAGCAGCTTAGTTACTGGGGGCCGGGAGACCCAGTACTTC.

This clone has more than one count but fewer than ten. In the same sample, other DNA sequences code for this CDR3. This chain uses TRBV29-1 with TRBJ1-1; 7 bases match TRBD1. The germline V gene has CDR1 SQVTM and CDR2 ANQGSEA. With V trimmed by 4 bases and J by 2 bases, 4 bases remained unmatched. CDR3 length: 13 amino acids. The CDR3 protein is CSVVGQVNTEAFF. CDR3 coding DNA: TGCAGCGTTGTAGGACAGGTCAACACTGAAGCTTTCTTT.

This clone was detected only a few times. V gene TRBV18 combines with J gene TRBJ2-5; unclear D gene. The CDR3 extends over 11 amino acids. Trimming stripped 5 bases from V and 2 bases from J, with 3 bases between. Germline V gives CDR1 KGHSH, CDR2 LQKENI. The CDR3 region is CASSAQETQYF. The CDR3 region has the DNA TGTGCCAGCTCAGCTCAAGAGACCCAGTACTTC.

This clone occurred a few times. The V and J genes are TRBV6-1 and TRBJ2-1, with D perhaps TRBD2 (5 bases). Germline values: CDR1 MNHNS, CDR2 SASEGT. The ends were cut back, 4 bases at V and 1 base at J, with 11 bases in the middle. The CDR3 covers 15 residues. CDR3 region: CASSAISVSYNEQFF. The CDR3 DNA reads TGTGCCAGCAGTGCCATTAGCGTATCCTACAATGAGCAGTTCTTC.

This chain links TRBV2 with TRBJ2-2, with D hard to call. The CDR3 has 15 residues. Germline CDR1 SNHLY, CDR2 FYNNEI. V lost 1 base and J lost 8, with 14 bases in between. This chain's CDR3 is CASSEVGSLSGELFF. CDR3 sequence (DNA): TGTGCCAGCAGTGAAGTAGGCAGTTTAAGTGGGGAGCTGTTTTTT.

The V call is TRBV19, the J call TRBJ1-5, with D possibly being TRBD1 (5 bases). This CDR3 is 13 amino acids long. V lost 6 bases and J lost 3, with 9 bases in between. Per the germline V gene, CDR1 is LNHDA and CDR2 is SQIVND (reference sequence). CDR3 in DNA: TGTGCCAGTAGGGGGGAGAACAATCAGCCCCAGCATTTT. Amino acid sequence: CASRGENNQPQHF.

J is TRBJ1-2 and V is TRBV19, with D tentatively TRBD1 (5 bases). CDR3 length equals 13 residues. Trimming took 3 bases from V and 8 from J, leaving 13 bases between them. The germline V gene encodes CDR1 LNHDA and CDR2 SQIVND (reference sequence). In nucleotides, the CDR3 is TGTGCCAGTAGTATTGACGGGGACCTAGGCTACACCTTC. Translated, it gives CASSIDGDLGYTF.

This clone has more than one count but fewer than ten. V usage is TRBV5-5 and J usage is TRBJ2-1, with no clear D. The length of the CDR3 is 13 residues. Between the trimmed V and J ends, which lost 2 bases and 8 bases, there was a span of 11 bases. Germline CDR1 SGHKS, CDR2 YYEKEE (reference sequence). CDR3 nucleotide sequence: TGTGCCAGCAGCTTCTGGGGTTCGGATGAGCAGTTCTTC. Protein: CASSFWGSDEQFF.

The V and J genes are TRBV11-1 and TRBJ2-7; tentatively, D is TRBD2 (6 bases). V lost 4 bases and J lost 8, with 21 bases in between. There are 15 residues in the CDR3. Germline-derived CDR1 and CDR2 are SGHAT and FQDESV (reference sequence). DNA of the CDR3: TGTGCCAGCAGCTCCACGACAATCGGGACTCGCCAGCAGTACTTC. Amino acids: CASSSTTIGTRQQYF.

This chain uses TRBV28 with TRBJ2-7, with 7 bases lining up with TRBD2. J was trimmed by 4 bases and V by 6 bases; bases with no gene match: 9. Germline V gives CDR1 MDHEN, CDR2 SYDVKM. The CDR3 sequence is 14 residues long. The CDR3 loop reads CASSSGTTLYEQYF. CDR3 DNA: TGTGCCAGCAGCAGCGGGACTACCTTATACGAGCAGTACTTC. Supplemented by reference TRBV28 and TRBJ2-7, the full variable domain reads DVKVTQSSRYLVKRTGEKVFLECVQDMDHENMFWYRQDPGLGLRLIYFSYDVKMKEKGDIPEGYSVSREKKERFSLILESASTNQTSMYLCASSSGTTLYEQYFGPGTRLTVT.

This chain joins TRBV7-2 and TRBJ1-4; D perhaps matches TRBD1 (6 bases). Germline-derived CDR1 and CDR2 are SGHTA and FQGNSA. V lost 1 base to trimming and J lost 8 bases, with 17 bases between them. CDR3 length equals 16 residues. CDR3 sequence: CASSLGWGQAREKLFF. CDR3 DNA: TGTGCCAGCAGCTTAGGGTGGGGGCAAGCGAGAGAAAAACTGTTTTTT.

In this sample, this clone turned up a few times. The genes are TRBV5-6 and TRBJ1-1; 7 nucleotides agree with TRBD1. In germline, CDR1 is SGHDT, CDR2 YYEEEE. The V segment lost 2 bases and the J segment 2 bases; nucleotides outside the gene matches: 9. The length of the CDR3 is 16 residues. The CDR3 here is CASSLRPGQLNTEAFF. The CDR3 nucleotides are TGTGCCAGCAGCTTAAGACCGGGACAGCTAAACACTGAAGCTTTCTTT.

The V gene is TRBV7-2, the J gene TRBJ2-7; D unresolved. Trimming shortened V by 6 bases and J by 6 bases, and 9 bases separated the two germline ends. Looked up from germline, CDR1 is SGHTA and CDR2 is FQGNSA. The CDR3 runs to 11 residues. CDR3 bases: TGTGCCAGCAGGGCCGGAATCGAGCAGTACTTC. Translating gives CASRAGIEQYF. Complete variable domain (other parts from reference TRBV7-2 and TRBJ2-7): GAGVSQSPSNKVTEKGKDVELRCDPISGHTALYWYRQSLGQGLEFLIYFQGNSAPDKSGLPSDRFSAERTGGSVSTLTIQRTQQEDSAVYLCASRAGIEQYFGPGTRLTVT.

The V call is TRBV5-1, the J call TRBJ2-1, with D tentatively TRBD2 (6 bases). Looked up from germline, CDR1 is SGHRS and CDR2 is YFSETQ. The CDR3 is 16 residues long. The V end was cut by 0 bases, the J end by 9 bases, with 19 bases between. The CDR3 here is CASSLGSGAWYSEQFF. The CDR3 DNA follows: TGCGCCAGCAGCTTGGGGTCGGGAGCTTGGTATAGTGAGCAGTTCTTC. Full variable domain (remainder filled in from reference TRBV5-1 and TRBJ2-1): KAGVTQTPRYLIKTRGQQVTLSCSPISGHRSVSWYQQTPGQGLQFLFEYFSETQRNKGNFPGRFSGRQFSNSRSEMNVSTLELGDSALYLCASSLGSGAWYSEQFFGPGTRLTVL.

The J gene is TRBJ2-5, the V gene TRBV5-4, with D perhaps being TRBD1 or TRBD2 (5 bases each). V was clipped by 4 bases and J by 4 bases, with 11 bases between them. Germline values: CDR1 SGHNT, CDR2 YYREEE (reference sequence). This CDR3 spans 13 amino acids. As DNA, the CDR3 is TGTGCCAGCAGCCCTACCGGGGCAGAGACCCAGTACTTC. It yields the protein CASSPTGAETQYF. Combining the CDR3 with reference TRBV5-4 and TRBJ2-5 gives the whole variable domain ETGVTQSPTHLIKTRGQQVTLRCSSQSGHNTVSWYQQALGQGPQFIFQYYREEENGRGNFPPRFSGLQFPNYSSELNVNALELDDSALYLCASSPTGAETQYFGPGTRLLVL.

In its sample, this clone was seen a few times. The gene calls are TRBV28 and TRBJ1-3; no clear D. Germline assignment: CDR1 MDHEN and CDR2 SYDVKM. V lost 7 bases and J 4 bases, leaving 11 bases between the germline ends. The CDR3 consists of 13 residues. Here the CDR3 reads CASIMGGGNTIYF. Here the CDR3 DNA reads TGTGCCAGCATAATGGGTGGAGGAAACACCATATATTTT. The whole variable domain, filled in from reference TRBV28 and TRBJ1-3, reads DVKVTQSSRYLVKRTGEKVFLECVQDMDHENMFWYRQDPGLGLRLIYFSYDVKMKEKGDIPEGYSVSREKKERFSLILESASTNQTSMYLCASIMGGGNTIYFGEGSWLTVV.

This clone was found a few times. J is TRBJ1-3 and V is TRBV7-3; D unclear. The CDR3 has 13 residues. Germline CDR1 SGHTA, CDR2 FQGTGA. The ends were cut back, 5 bases at V and 0 bases at J, with 5 bases in the middle. The CDR3 reads CASSKDSGNTIYF. Written as DNA, the CDR3 is TGTGCCAGCAGCAAAGACTCTGGAAACACCATATATTTT.

Note on this clone: This sample also contains other DNA sequences that code for the same CDR3. The rearrangement links TRBV7-9 to TRBJ2-7; 11 bases match TRBD1. The V gene's germline CDR1 is SEHNR and CDR2 FQNEAQ (reference sequence). V shed 8 bases and J 4 bases; nucleotides not matched to a gene: 7. There are 14 residues in the CDR3. This chain's CDR3 is CASSRTGGSYEQYF. In nucleotides, the CDR3 is TGTGCCAGCTCTCGGACAGGGGGCTCATACGAGCAGTACTTC.

This clone was observed a few times. The genes are TRBV28 and TRBJ1-1, with D perhaps TRBD1 (6 bases). CDR1 and CDR2 from the germline V gene are MDHEN and SYDVKM. This CDR3 has 13 residues. Trimming took 6 bases from V and 6 from J, leaving 14 bases between them. CDR3 residues: CASRSTGPAEAFF. As DNA, the CDR3 is TGTGCCAGCAGGTCTACAGGGCCCGCTGAAGCTTTCTTT.

This chain joins TRBV7-8 and TRBJ2-3; 7 nucleotides agree with TRBD2. The CDR3 loop spans 13 amino acids. With V trimmed by 5 bases and J by 4 bases, 3 bases remained unmatched. Germline CDR1 and CDR2: SGHVS and FQNEAQ. Written as DNA, the CDR3 is TGTGCCAGCAGCCAGCGGGAACCAGATACGCAGTATTTT. Translated: CASSQREPDTQYF.

This clone was counted only a few times. The same CDR3 arises from other DNA sequences in this sample as well. The rearrangement joins TRBV2 to TRBJ2-2; D is perhaps TRBD1 (5 bases). This CDR3 has 14 residues. V was pared by 6 bases and J by 2 bases, with 10 bases between. Germline V gene data show CDR1 as SNHLY and CDR2 as FYNNEI. The CDR3 region is CASRRQLNTGELFF. CDR3 DNA: TGTGCCAGCAGACGACAGTTAAACACCGGGGAGCTGTTTTTT.

This clone has just a few counts. The chain employs TRBV7-3 and TRBJ1-1; D gene unclear. V shed 5 bases and J shed 4 bases, with 11 bases lying between them. Germline CDR1 is SGHTA and CDR2 is FQGTGA. The CDR3 totals 13 residues. The CDR3 DNA is TGTGCCAGCAGCATGACTACCGGCACTGAAGCTTTCTTT. Translating it yields CASSMTTGTEAFF.

The table lists this clone with many counts. V gene TRBV10-3 combines with J gene TRBJ2-2; TRBD1 is a possible D gene (6 bases). Trimming took off 4 bases at V and 4 bases at J, with 10 bases between the two ends. This CDR3 comprises 14 residues. CDR1 and CDR2 (germline): ENHRY, SYGVKD. The CDR3 region is CAISGNRATGELFF. In DNA form, the CDR3 reads TGTGCCATCAGTGGAAACAGGGCCACCGGGGAGCTGTTTTTT.

This clone was observed a few times. The gene calls are TRBV5-4 and TRBJ2-7, with D possibly TRBD1 on 6 matching bases. Trimming stripped 2 bases from V and 5 bases from J, with 11 bases between. The CDR3 contains 13 residues. Germline V gene data show CDR1 as SGHNT and CDR2 as YYREEE (reference sequence). CDR3 in amino acids: CASSFQGYNEQYF. CDR3 nucleotides: TGTGCCAGCAGCTTCCAGGGGTACAACGAGCAGTACTTC. Full variable domain (missing parts from reference TRBV5-4 and TRBJ2-7): ETGVTQSPTHLIKTRGQQVTLRCSSQSGHNTVSWYQQALGQGPQFIFQYYREEENGRGNFPPRFSGLQFPNYSSELNVNALELDDSALYLCASSFQGYNEQYFGPGTRLTVT.

This clone turned up a few times. The V gene is TRBV7-9, the J gene TRBJ1-2, with TRBD1 matching over 7 bases. CDR1 and CDR2 (germline): SEHNR, FQNEAQ (reference sequence). The CDR3 has 12 amino acids. The V and J ends lost 0 bases and 13 bases, in that order; junction bases with no gene match: 5. This CDR3 reads CASSLAQGSCTF. CDR3 coding DNA: TGTGCCAGCAGCTTAGCACAGGGGAGCTGCACCTTC.